The 19 T cell receptor beta chains in this list originate from one sample, sequenced in a study of T cells in Graves' hyperthyroidism and ophthalmopathy. TCR beta CDR3 regions were amplified from RNA transcripts. HTBI primers drove first-round RT-PCR of the TCR CDR3. A single record per CDR3 protein comes from TCRdb applying MiXCR to the multiplex PCR reads. The sample holds over 700,000 distinct CDR3 sequences, 30% to 40% seen once. The source material was blood. These receptors all stem from a woman between 35 and 50 years old with Graves' hyperthyroidism.

Only one count was recorded for this clonotype. The gene calls are TRBV15 and TRBJ1-2; D possibly corresponds to TRBD1 (5 bases). The germline V gene has CDR1 LNHNV and CDR2 YYDKDF (reference sequence). This CDR3 comprises 14 residues. The V end was cut by 3 bases, the J end by 8 bases, with 16 bases between. In DNA, the CDR3 is TGTGCCACCAGCAGTGAAGAGGGACGTGTAGGCTACACCTTC. Translating gives CATSSEEGRVGYTF. Filled out from reference TRBV15 and TRBJ1-2, the complete variable domain reads DAMVIQNPRYQVTQFGKPVTLSCSQTLNHNVMYWYQQKSSQAPKLLFHYYDKDFNNEADTPDNFQSRRPNTSFCFLDIRSPGLGDTAMYLCATSSEEGRVGYTFGSGTRLTVV.

This clonotype was seen a few times. V usage is TRBV12-3 or TRBV12-4 and J usage is TRBJ1-2, with D hard to call. V lost 3 bases to trimming and J lost 4 bases, with 9 bases between them. The CDR3 has 13 residues. CDR3 coding DNA: TGTGCCAGCAGTTTGAAGCGGACCTATGGCTACACCTTC. The encoded protein is CASSLKRTYGYTF.

V usage is TRBV15 and J usage is TRBJ1-2; D possibly corresponds to TRBD1 (5 bases). The V gene's germline CDR1 is LNHNV and CDR2 YYDKDF (reference sequence). The CDR3 loop spans 15 amino acids. Trimming shortened V by 3 bases and J by 8 bases, and 19 bases separated the two germline ends. The CDR3 region is CATSSPTWGESGYTF. In nucleotides, the CDR3 is TGTGCCACCAGCAGCCCGACTTGGGGGGAATCCGGCTACACCTTC.

The chain recombines TRBV12-5 with TRBJ2-7, with D perhaps TRBD2 (6 bases). Looked up from germline, CDR1 is LGHNT and CDR2 is FRNRAP. Trimming left V 6 bases short and J 4 bases short, with 25 bases between. This CDR3 has 17 amino acids. Here the CDR3 reads CASGPVWGDSGFYEQYF. DNA of the CDR3: TGTGCTAGTGGCCCCGTCTGGGGGGATAGCGGATTTTACGAGCAGTACTTC.

This clonotype was seen ten or more times. The chain combines TRBV20-1 with TRBJ1-1; D uncertain. The V gene lost 2 bases and the J gene lost 1 base, with 5 bases spanning the gap. The germline CDR1 and CDR2 sequences are DFQATT and SNEGSKA (reference sequence). This CDR3 has 12 amino acids. The DNA of the CDR3 is TGCAGTGCTAGAATGAGGAACACTGAAGCTTTCTTT. It specifies CSARMRNTEAFF.

This clonotype was counted ten times or more. The chain combines TRBV5-8 with TRBJ2-7; the D call may be TRBD1 or TRBD2 (6 bases each). Trimming left V 0 bases short and J 2 bases short, with 12 bases between. The CDR3 length is 15 residues. The germline V gene has CDR1 SGHTS and CDR2 YDEGEE. Written as DNA, the CDR3 is TGTGCCAGCAGCTTGGGGGGGGCGGGCCCCTACGAGCAGTACTTC. It codes for CASSLGGAGPYEQYF.

The V and J genes are TRBV24-1 and TRBJ2-7, with D unclear. V was shortened by 8 bases and J by 8 bases, with 12 bases between the two germline ends. The CDR3 length is 11 residues. Germline V gene sequence: CDR1 KGHDR, CDR2 SFDVKD. CDR3 protein: CATTEVVKQYF. For the CDR3, the DNA is TGTGCCACCACTGAGGTCGTCAAGCAGTACTTC.

V and J are TRBV7-8 and TRBJ1-5; D might be TRBD1 (6 bases). CDR3 length: 15 residues. Deletions cut 5 bases from V and 0 bases from J, with 11 bases between. Germline V gene data show CDR1 as SGHVS and CDR2 as FQNEAQ. The CDR3 spells CASSIDRNSNQPQHF. CDR3 sequence (DNA): TGTGCCAGCAGCATCGACAGGAATAGCAATCAGCCCCAGCATTTT.

This clonotype appeared many times. V usage is TRBV7-2 and J usage is TRBJ1-1, with 7 bases lining up with TRBD1. The CDR3 has 12 residues. V dropped 4 bases and J dropped 7; count of bases not matched to a gene: 3. Germline loops: CDR1 SGHTA, CDR2 FQGNSA. The CDR3 spells CASSSTGFEAFF. The CDR3 DNA reads as TGTGCCAGCAGCTCGACAGGGTTTGAAGCTTTCTTT.

This rearrangement joins TRBV24-1 to TRBJ2-5; D may be TRBD2 (7 bases). Matching the DNA end better, TRBJ2-1 makes the J call doubtful. This CDR3 region has 13 residues. The V gene's germline CDR1 is KGHDR and CDR2 SFDVKD. CDR3 region: CATSDLEGGEQFF. CDR3 in DNA: TGTGCCACCAGTGATTTGGAGGGGGGGGAGCAGTTCTTC.

The chain is built from TRBV6-5 and TRBJ2-5; D gene ambiguous. Germline V gene data show CDR1 as MNHEY and CDR2 as SVGAGI. The CDR3 is made up of 15 amino acids. The V end lost 6 bases, the J end lost 0 bases, and 14 bases lay between the germline ends. The CDR3 loop reads CASSDGPYHQETQYF. DNA for the CDR3: TGTGCCAGCAGCGACGGACCGTATCACCAAGAGACCCAGTACTTC.

V usage is TRBV7-9 and J usage is TRBJ1-1; 10 positions agree with TRBD1. This CDR3 spans 16 amino acids. V was clipped by 5 bases and J by 4 bases; unmatched bases: 10. CDR1 and CDR2 from the germline V gene are SEHNR and FQNEAQ (reference sequence). The CDR3 nucleotides read TGTGCCAGCAGCCCCCGGGACAGGGGTTTCGGCACTGAAGCTTTCTTT. Translated, it gives CASSPRDRGFGTEAFF.

In its sample, this clonotype was seen a few times. CDR3 sequence: CASRLQSNQPQHF. DNA for the CDR3: TGTGCCAGTAGATTGCAGAGCAATCAGCCCCAGCATTTT. This chain connects TRBV19 to TRBJ1-5, with D unclear. The V end lost 6 bases, the J end lost 1 base, and 7 bases lay between the germline ends. This CDR3 is 13 amino acids long. The germline CDR1 and CDR2 sequences are LNHDA and SQIVND (reference sequence).

This clonotype was recorded a few times. The chain combines TRBV7-9 with TRBJ2-2; possibly TRBD1 for D (5 bases). The CDR3 consists of 14 residues. CDR1 and CDR2 (germline): SEHNR, FQNEAQ (reference sequence). V shed 5 bases and J shed 1 base, with 8 bases lying between them. CDR3 in amino acids: CASSPRGNTGELFF. CDR3 in DNA: TGTGCCAGCAGCCCTAGGGGGAACACCGGGGAGCTGTTTTTT. Full variable domain (remainder filled in from reference TRBV7-9 and TRBJ2-2): DTGVSQNPRHKITKRGQNVTFRCDPISEHNRLYWYRQTLGQGPEFLTYFQNEAQLEKSRLLSDRFSAERPKGSFSTLEIQRTEQGDSAMYLCASSPRGNTGELFFGEGSRLTVL.

In its sample, this clonotype was seen many times. The chain links TRBV20-1 to TRBJ2-2, with D unclear. The length of the CDR3 is 11 residues. V lost 3 bases and J 3 bases, leaving 2 bases between the germline ends. Germline V gene sequence: CDR1 DFQATT, CDR2 SNEGSKA (reference sequence). The DNA of the CDR3 is TGCAGTGCTAGTTACACCGGGGAGCTGTTTTTT. It yields the protein CSASYTGELFF.

Ten or more counts support this clonotype. One junction end does not reproduce the germline sequence, and a read error may be involved. V gene TRBV7-7 combines with J gene TRBJ1-3; possibly TRBD1 for D (6 bases). This CDR3 spans 13 amino acids. CDR1 is SSHAT, CDR2 FNYEAQ, per germline (reference sequence). The CDR3 spells CASSPGPGDTIYF. The CDR3 DNA reads TGTGCTAGCAGCCCGGGACCAGGGGACACCATATATTTT.

V and J are TRBV7-3 and TRBJ1-1; the D gene is possibly TRBD1 (5 bases). The germline V gene has CDR1 SGHTA and CDR2 FQGTGA. Trimming took off 8 bases at V and 7 bases at J, with 20 bases between the two ends. The CDR3 consists of 14 residues. Written as DNA, the CDR3 is TGTGCCAGCTTCCCGGCGGGGGGGAAGGGTGAAGCTTTCTTT. Encoded protein: CASFPAGGKGEAFF. Together with reference TRBV7-3 and TRBJ1-1, the CDR3 gives the full variable domain: GAGVSQTPSNKVTEKGKYVELRCDPISGHTALYWYRQSLGQGPEFLIYFQGTGAADDSGLPNDRFFAVRPEGSVSTLKIQRTERGDSAVYLCASFPAGGKGEAFFGQGTRLTVV.

This clonotype was recorded at least ten times. CDR3 bases: TGCAGTGCTAGAGCCCTTTCGGGGCTAGGTAGGGAGACCCAGTACTTC. It yields the protein CSARALSGLGRETQYF. The chain employs TRBV20-1 and TRBJ2-5, with D tentatively TRBD1 or TRBD2 (5 bases each). V was cut by 1 base and J by 5 bases, with 20 bases left in between. The CDR3 covers 16 residues. Germline-derived CDR1 and CDR2 are DFQATT and SNEGSKA (reference sequence).

This clonotype was seen ten or more times. The chain is built from TRBV7-2 and TRBJ1-2; 8 positions agree with TRBD1. CDR1 SGHTA and CDR2 FQGNSA come from the germline V gene. The CDR3 covers 16 residues. Trimming removed 4 bases from V and 2 bases from J; junction bases left unmatched: 9. The chain's CDR3 is CASSSKAGDRNYGYTF. CDR3 in DNA: TGTGCCAGCAGCTCGAAAGCGGGGGACAGGAACTATGGCTACACCTTC. The complete variable domain, with remaining parts taken from reference TRBV7-2 and TRBJ1-2, reads GAGVSQSPSNKVTEKGKDVELRCDPISGHTALYWYRQSLGQGLEFLIYFQGNSAPDKSGLPSDRFSAERTGGSVSTLTIQRTQQEDSAVYLCASSSKAGDRNYGYTFGSGTRLTVV.